The present TCR beta chain was sequenced within a study of cytomegalovirus exposure and HLA in healthy donors (TCRdb year 2017). As for the study more broadly: In an earlier analysis of some 610 of the donors, about 270 Gb of sequence data and 90 million to 130 million unique TCR beta sequences from 150 million to 200 million T cells were reported. An early release that covered some 640 HLA-typed donors contained about 300 gigabases of sequencing data and tens of millions of unique TCR sequences. The genetic ancestry cluster associated with self-reported Caucasian donors included 80% to 90% of the roughly 360 genotyped donors. The study aimed to test whether signatures of past pathogen exposure could be identified by cataloging public T cell receptors. The T cell repertoires of 666 subjects were profiled by immunosequencing and related to cytomegalovirus serostatus. Along with the roughly 670-subject first cohort, a separate validation cohort of 120 different subjects was used. The study combined high-throughput TCR immunosequencing, statistical association of individual TCRs with disease status, and machine learning to predict cytomegalovirus infection status. A later analysis re-analyzed previously published TCR beta repertoires from 666 donors and added high-resolution HLA genotyping to study TCR occurrence patterns. In the later analysis, no new phenotypic data were used to find candidate immune exposures; instead, reliance was placed on TCR beta sequences and their occurrence across donors. To decide whether each TCR beta V gene segment behaved as functional or pseudogenic, an earlier analysis of some 600 of the donors relied on high-throughput TCR beta sequencing. Alongside the repertoire data, information on donor age, sex, ethnicity and CMV serostatus was compiled. Genome-wide SNP genotypes for about three fifths of the 666 donors were used in a later genetic analysis, which treated that subset as a discovery cohort. Every repertoire in the discovery cohort had been generated on one and the same sequencing platform. HLA typing included class I and class II loci at four-digit resolution. The number of donors typed differed by locus, with 629-630 for A, B, C, DRB1 and DQB1, roughly 550 for DQA1, approximately 570 for DPA1, and 450 to 480 for DPB1. Roughly five DR-DQ haplotypes were handled as single units for association and clustering, since linkage in the cohort was strong. Among around 400 genotyped donors of the cohort, an average of around 240,000 unique TCR beta nucleotide sequences were sequenced per donor, around 20% of them non-productive.

The cohort comprised 550 to 700 healthy bone marrow donors. At the time of sampling, all cohort members were nominally healthy, though unrecorded immune exposures were likely present. The donor was CMV seropositive and belonged to the group of around 300 seropositive cohort members. A peripheral blood sample was collected from each donor, and TCR beta sequencing was performed on peripheral blood mononuclear cells. The Qiagen DNeasy Blood Extraction Kit was used to extract genomic DNA from the blood cell samples. Comments on this clone: The specificity of this receptor is unknown. No much larger clonotype is one base removed from it; base qualities were not supplied.

Library preparation used the immunoSEQ multiplex PCR assay. The multiplex PCR relied on a mix of 60 forward primers for TCR Vbeta segments and 13 reverse primers for TCR Jbeta segments. Amplification of the CDR3 region of rearranged TCR beta genes was performed with a multiplex PCR assay on genomic DNA. On the Illumina HiSeq System, the amplified TCR beta libraries were sequenced as 87-base-pair reads. In the original analysis: A later analysis counted some 74 million unique TCR beta chains across the 500 to 850 repertoires, and 9.5 million to 11 million of these chains were shared by at least two donors. To remove PCR and sequencing errors, raw reads were error-corrected and collapsed into unique sequences using a nearest-neighbor algorithm that merged closely related sequences. To assign V, D and J gene segments, CDR3 sequences were aligned to IMGT reference sequences. For a sequence to be retained, at least a six-nucleotide match to both a V gene segment and a J gene segment was required. A rearrangement counted as productive if the CDR3 had no stop codons and remained in frame with V and J, and every other rearrangement counted as non-productive. Following IMGT convention, CDR3 was defined as the stretch from the second conserved V-encoded cysteine up to the conserved J-encoded phenylalanine. The earlier analysis of about 560 of the donors excluded any sequence lacking an unambiguous match to a single V gene segment. An earlier analysis of approximately 590 of the donors classified V segments as functional when productive rearrangements were above 56.7% and as segregating when the standard deviation between donors was above 5%. A statistical classification framework was built to diagnose cytomegalovirus status from the catalog of TCR beta chain sequences. V and J gene assignment, in a later analysis, came from comparing TCR nucleotide sequences with IMGT/GENE-DB human TR gene sequences. In a later analysis, CDR3 sequences and most-parsimonious VDJ recombination scenarios were assigned using the TCRdist pipeline. A later analysis defined each TCR beta chain by its CDR3 amino acid sequence plus V-gene family, and excluded reads lacking a unique V-gene family. A later analysis removed 550 to 700 highly shared, low-generation-probability nucleotide sequences to deal with suspected cross-contamination and a sequencing artifact. A later analysis calculated a clonal expansion index for each public chain from normalized within-repertoire ranks of inferred template counts. Generation probabilities in a later analysis came from a VDJ recombination model fitted to out-of-frame rearrangements, and those results were checked against IGoR. A later analysis scored TCR-TCR, TCR-HLA and TCR-CMV co-occurrence with hypergeometric tests, applying a repertoire-size bias correction to TCR pairs. A later analysis estimated false discovery rates by permuting HLA or CMV assignments 20 times. In a later analysis, co-occurring TCRs were grouped using DBSCAN, and TCRdist sequence similarity was added for clustering within HLA-allele-positive subsets. For co-occurrence clustering, repertoires with fewer than 30,000 or more than 120,000 public chains were excluded, along with five or six repertoires with anomalous nucleotide sharing. What TCRdb holds here is the immuneACCESS table cut down to in-frame rearrangements. Part of the clones is not present; checked against another copy, under half of the missing clones reflect an unresolved V gene, and the others are unexplained. V and J calls and clone size are as listed in that table; D and trimming were resolved from the DNA. The sample table holds some 150,000 clones, of which about 80% were seen once. The leading ten clones occupy 3.7% of the sample.

Summary of the overall study and its limitations: The study listed approximately 150 TCR beta chains as associated with cytomegalovirus. The authors suggested that the approach could potentially be extended to other disease states and immunological phenotypes. In a later analysis, several top co-occurrence clusters were reported to appear linked to parvovirus B19, influenza, CMV and Epstein-Barr virus. An association between a missense DCLRE1C variant and V-gene and J-gene trimming of TCR beta chains was found in a later genetic analysis and replicated in an independent cohort. A cluster of highly shared sequence variants was judged likely to be a technical artifact of the sequencing pipeline. The cohort was sequenced for TCR beta chains only, and without alpha or paired-chain data the features that could be detected were limited. In a later genetic analysis, fewer N-insertions in productive TCRs were reported among donors in an Asian-associated ancestry cluster than the approximately 710-donor mean. The presence/absence analyses assumed that sequencing depth was roughly uniform across donors, and that assumption may not be true. Some IMGT-functional V segments, including TRBV6-2 and TRBV6-3, could not be told apart with the 87-base-pair reads, so those segments were excluded. Across donors, most TCR sequences were observed very rarely, whereas some public TCRs were present in many individuals. Most CMV-associated TCR beta chains appeared to be HLA-restricted in a later analysis, and the HLA associations seemed to be driven largely by CMV exposure. The classifier was reported to diagnose cytomegalovirus status with high specificity and sensitivity in both the original and validation cohorts. HLA typing was unavailable for some donors at each locus, so association tests used only the typed subset. Strong co-occurrence of HLA alleles, especially DR and DQ, made assigning TCR associations to individual alleles difficult. A few of the identified cytomegalovirus-associated TCR beta chains were confirmed in vitro to be specific for cytomegalovirus antigens. At a false discovery rate of 0.05, a later analysis linked around 15,000 TCR beta sequences to specific HLA alleles. Roughly 15 rarely observed V segments, including chromosome 9 orphons, were excluded from the earlier analysis of several hundred of the donors because counts were too low. Linkage disequilibrium might explain the correlated functional status among segregating V segments, but an unknown experimental factor could not be excluded. In a later analysis, HLA-associated TCR beta chains were found to be more clonally expanded and to have lower generation probabilities than equally common non-associated chains. An earlier analysis of 587 of the donors showed that most TCR beta V segments appeared in productive rearrangements either about 87% or about 30% of the time, which broadly matched IMGT annotations. In a later analysis, TCR association rates were found to vary across HLA loci, with the most associated TCRs seen for DRB1 alleles and the fewest for HLA-C alleles. CMV serostatus was the only immune exposure information available for the cohort. A further reported finding was that TCR beta sequences accurately predicted the HLA-A and HLA-B alleles for most subjects in the first cohort.

The CDR3 runs 16 residues from the cysteine to the phenylalanine. This entry keeps only the CDR3 DNA: 48 bases, framed from base 1. Trimming leaves V shorter by 0 bases and J shorter by 5 bases, with the junction holding 5 bases beyond the gene matches. Via the germline V gene, CDR1 is LGHNT and CDR2 FRNRAP. The sequenced sample was PBMCs. This TCR was sampled from a man aged 25-40 years in good health and CMV-seropositive. The chain is made from TRBV12-5 and TRBJ1-2, and 11 junction bases match TRBD1. The DNA sequence is TGTGCTAGTGGTTTGGTACTGGGACAGGGGGTATATGGCTACACCTTC. This gives the protein CASGLVLGQGVYGYTF.